This T cell receptor (beta chain) was sequenced during a study of blood T cells in healthy people across ages. Study conclusions and caveats: Older age coincided with a roughly linear decline in TCR beta diversity per million T cells.

The ends lost 6 bases at V and 3 bases at J; junction bases unmatched: 6. The CDR3 runs 14 residues. Per the germline V gene, CDR1 is DFQATT and CDR2 is SNEGSKA (reference sequence). Combining a sample-barcoded 5' primer with a J-beta primer mix, a second PCR ran for about 7 to 12 cycles. TCRdb independently ran MiXCR on the 5' RACE reads; one entry per CDR3 protein. The repertoire has 800,000 to 1,300,000 distinct CDR3 sequences, around 25% of them found once; the top ten carry less than 0.75%. About this clonotype itself: Its antigen is as yet unknown.

These sequences were also reported in another study, on T cells of mothers and their children. That source adds: The study sampled a few healthy Caucasian mothers and their six children. There was no detection of any persistent microchimeric T cell clones.

The sequenced sample was blood. The V gene is TRBV20-1, the J gene TRBJ2-7, with 12 positions matching TRBD2. The clonotype was recovered from a girl aged 2 to 9 in good health. DNA of the CDR3: TGCAGTGCCGCGACTAGCGGGAGAGTCTACGAGCAGTACTTC. Translation: CSAATSGRVYEQYF.